The T cell receptor beta chain described here comes from a study of long-term antiretroviral therapy in people with HIV. This CDR3 has 14 residues. The germline V gene has CDR1 MNHNY and CDR2 SVGAGI (reference sequence). Trimming removed 8 bases from V and 5 bases from J, with 18 bases in between. Survey-level immunoSEQ v3.0 assays were run. Method: immunoSEQ multiplex PCR; TCRdb's copy keeps in-frame clones and lacks some. Of more than 6,500 clones listed, less than 80% are singletons. Sequences were derived from unsorted PBMCs, sampled 0.1 years before starting antiretroviral therapy. The sequence derives from a man younger than 35 with HIV. This chain links TRBV6-6 with TRBJ1-2, with D possibly matching TRBD1 (6 bases). CDR3 DNA: TGTGCCAGCTCCCCCTCTGGACAGCCATATGGCTACACCTTC. As protein: CASSPSGQPYGYTF.